A single sample is the source of the 15 T cell receptor beta chains below, sequenced in a study of T cell responses to AZD1222 COVID-19 vaccine. Using immunoSEQ multiplex PCR, the repertoire was profiled, and TCRdb retains in-frame clones only, with some absent. Among roughly 160,000 clones listed, roughly 94% were seen once. The sample consisted of peripheral blood, taken on day 0 of MenACWY control vaccination. Every receptor here comes from an adult in good health.

V is TRBV18 and J is TRBJ2-5, with a tentative D call TRBD1 (6 bases). The CDR3 runs to 15 residues. CDR1 and CDR2 from the germline V gene are KGHSH and LQKENI. The V and J ends lost 1 base and 5 bases respectively, with 14 bases between them. The CDR3 spells CASSPQGRGRETQYF. Written as DNA, the CDR3 is TGTGCCAGCTCACCACAGGGCAGGGGAAGGGAGACCCAGTACTTC.

The chain links TRBV30 to TRBJ1-1; D is unclear. V was cut by 3 bases and J by 3 bases, with 8 bases left in between. Germline CDR1 and CDR2: GTSNPN and SVGIG (reference sequence). The CDR3 totals 12 residues. The CDR3 DNA is TGTGCCTGGAGGGCAGACGACACTGAAGCTTTCTTT. Its protein is CAWRADDTEAFF.

The chain joins TRBV3-1 (or the pseudogene TRBV3-2) to TRBJ1-4; D remains ambiguous. V dropped 2 bases and J dropped 7 bases, with 14 bases sitting between them. The CDR3 is 15 residues long. Germline assignment: CDR1 LGHDT and CDR2 YNNKEL (reference sequence). CDR3 sequence reads: CASSQHPTAGEKLFF. In nucleotides, the CDR3 is TGTGCCAGCAGCCAACATCCCACGGCGGGTGAAAAACTGTTTTTT.

The rearrangement uses TRBV15 and TRBJ2-7, with 7 bases matching TRBD2. After removal of 0 bases from V and 7 bases from J, the junction contained 12 bases not matched to a gene. The germline V gene encodes CDR1 LNHNV and CDR2 YYDKDF (reference sequence). This CDR3 spans 16 amino acids. The CDR3: CATSRDYGAQAGEQYF. CDR3 DNA sequence: TGTGCCACCAGCAGAGATTACGGGGCCCAAGCGGGGGAGCAGTACTTC.

The J gene is TRBJ2-5, the V gene TRBV7-9, with a possible D match to TRBD2 (6 bases). Germline assignment: CDR1 SEHNR and CDR2 FQNEAQ (reference sequence). The CDR3 sequence is 17 residues long. Trimming cost V 1 base and J 1 base, with 16 bases left between them. Written as DNA, the CDR3 is TGTGCCAGCAGCTTAGGCGCCGGGAGTCTACTCCAAGAGACCCAGTACTTC. Translation gives CASSLGAGSLLQETQYF.

This chain uses TRBV7-9 with TRBJ1-1; D gene uncertain. Germline V gives CDR1 SEHNR, CDR2 FQNEAQ (reference sequence). This CDR3 is built from 14 residues. V lost 3 bases and J 0 bases, leaving 8 bases between the germline ends. CDR3 amino acids: CASSLQVMNTEAFF. In DNA form, the CDR3 reads TGTGCCAGCAGCTTGCAAGTTATGAACACTGAAGCTTTCTTT.

The rearrangement uses TRBV2 and TRBJ1-1, with unresolved D. V was shortened by 3 bases and J by 1 base, with 12 bases between the two germline ends. This CDR3 region has 15 residues. Germline CDR1 SNHLY, CDR2 FYNNEI. The CDR3 nucleotides read TGTGCCAGCAGTGAGGGAGACAACCGGAACACTGAAGCTTTCTTT. Translation: CASSEGDNRNTEAFF.

The CDR3: CASSPPKGNTEAFF. The CDR3 DNA reads TGTGCCAGCAGCCCCCCGAAGGGGAACACTGAAGCTTTCTTT. This chain connects TRBV7-2 to TRBJ1-1; unclear D gene. Germline CDR1 SGHTA, CDR2 FQGNSA. The CDR3 runs 14 residues. V was pared by 5 bases and J by 1 base, with 11 bases between. Looking up the rest from reference TRBV7-2 and TRBJ1-1 gives the full variable domain: GAGVSQSPSNKVTEKGKDVELRCDPISGHTALYWYRQSLGQGLEFLIYFQGNSAPDKSGLPSDRFSAERTGGSVSTLTIQRTQQEDSAVYLCASSPPKGNTEAFFGQGTRLTVV.

The chain joins TRBV7-2 to TRBJ1-2; 7 bases match TRBD1. There are 14 residues in the CDR3. V lost 2 bases, J lost 8 bases, and 8 bases stayed unmatched. Germline V gives CDR1 SGHTA, CDR2 FQGNSA. The DNA of the CDR3 is TGTGCCAGCAGCTTACAAGACAGGGCCGGGGGCTACACCTTC. Translated: CASSLQDRAGGYTF.

J is TRBJ1-3 and V is TRBV6-1, with D possibly TRBD1 on 6 matching bases. CDR1 and CDR2 from the germline V gene are MNHNS and SASEGT. The ends were cut back, 1 base at V and 2 bases at J, with 12 bases in the middle. This CDR3 has 16 residues. The DNA of the CDR3 is TGTGCCAGCAGTGAAGAGCGGGGGGGGCCTGGAAACACCATATATTTT. Translating gives CASSEERGGPGNTIYF.

The chain is built from TRBV2 and TRBJ1-6; D not certain. This CDR3 has 14 residues. Between the trimmed V and J ends, which lost 7 bases and 7 bases, there was a span of 14 bases. Germline V gives CDR1 SNHLY, CDR2 FYNNEI. CDR3 sequence: CASNLVGGNSPLHF. In nucleotides, the CDR3 is TGTGCCAGCAACCTGGTCGGAGGGAATTCACCCCTCCACTTT.

The chain joins TRBV6-5 to TRBJ2-7, with D perhaps assigned TRBD1 or TRBD2 (5 bases each). This CDR3 contains 14 residues. Trimming pared 3 bases from V and 1 base from J, leaving 10 bases between. Germline V lookup: CDR1 MNHEY, CDR2 SVGAGI. The CDR3 DNA reads TGTGCCAGCAGTTATGGGGACGAGTCCTACGAGCAGTACTTC. This gives the protein CASSYGDESYEQYF.

The V gene is TRBV19, the J gene TRBJ1-3; possibly TRBD1 for D (5 bases). Per germline, CDR1 LNHDA and CDR2 SQIVND (reference sequence). CDR3 length: 13 residues. V was cut by 9 bases and J by 6 bases, with 15 bases left in between. CDR3: CASVRGRENTIYF. CDR3 coding DNA: TGTGCCAGCGTCCGGGGGAGGGAAAACACCATATATTTT. The entire variable domain, with the rest obtained from reference TRBV19 and TRBJ1-3, is as follows: DGGITQSPKYLFRKEGQNVTLSCEQNLNHDAMYWYRQDPGQGLRLIYYSQIVNDFQKGDIAEGYSVSREKKESFPLTVTSAQKNPTAFYLCASVRGRENTIYFGEGSWLTVV.

This clone was recorded once. The chain is built from TRBV5-1 and TRBJ2-1; D not resolved. Trimming left V 0 bases short and J 6 bases short, with 10 bases between. The CDR3 is 14 amino acids. Germline lookup yields CDR1 SGHRS and CDR2 YFSETQ. This CDR3 reads CASSLAVLANEQFF. CDR3 coding DNA: TGCGCCAGCAGCTTGGCCGTCTTAGCCAATGAGCAGTTCTTC.

The gene calls are TRBV29-1 and TRBJ2-7, with D uncertain. V shed 6 bases and J shed 3 bases, with 12 bases lying between them. The CDR3 sequence is 12 residues long. Germline lookup yields CDR1 SQVTM and CDR2 ANQGSEA. CDR3 in amino acids: CSVLLNSYEQYF. The CDR3 nucleotides read TGCAGCGTCCTACTTAACAGCTACGAGCAGTACTTC.